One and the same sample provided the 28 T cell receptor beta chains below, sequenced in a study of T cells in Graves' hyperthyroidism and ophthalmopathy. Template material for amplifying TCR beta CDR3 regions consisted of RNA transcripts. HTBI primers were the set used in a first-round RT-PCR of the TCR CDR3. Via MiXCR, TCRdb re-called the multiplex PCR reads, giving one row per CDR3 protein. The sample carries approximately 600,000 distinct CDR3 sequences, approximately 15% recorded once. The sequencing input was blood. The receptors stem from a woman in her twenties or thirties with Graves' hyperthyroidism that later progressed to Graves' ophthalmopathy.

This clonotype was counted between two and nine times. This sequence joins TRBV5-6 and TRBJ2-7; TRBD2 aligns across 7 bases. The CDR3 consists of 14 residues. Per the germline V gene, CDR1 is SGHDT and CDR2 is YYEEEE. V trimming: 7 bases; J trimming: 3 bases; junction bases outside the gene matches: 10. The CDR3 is CASQSGLGNYEQYF. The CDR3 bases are TGTGCCAGCCAATCCGGACTAGGAAACTACGAGCAGTACTTC.

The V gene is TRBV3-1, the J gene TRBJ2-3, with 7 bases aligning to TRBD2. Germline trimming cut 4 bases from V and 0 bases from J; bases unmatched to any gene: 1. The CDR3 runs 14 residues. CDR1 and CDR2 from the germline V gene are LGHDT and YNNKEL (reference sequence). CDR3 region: CASSRAGSTDTQYF. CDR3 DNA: TGTGCCAGCAGCCGAGCGGGGAGCACAGATACGCAGTATTTT.

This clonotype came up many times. The CDR3 is CASSPFIAGFTDTQYF. The CDR3, as DNA: TGTGCCAGCTCACCATTCATTGCAGGGTTCACAGATACGCAGTATTTT. The chain uses TRBV18 and TRBJ2-3, with D perhaps TRBD1 (5 bases). Germline CDR1 reads KGHSH; CDR2 reads LQKENI. This CDR3 spans 16 amino acids. Trimming shortened V by 2 bases and J by 2 bases, and 14 bases separated the two germline ends.

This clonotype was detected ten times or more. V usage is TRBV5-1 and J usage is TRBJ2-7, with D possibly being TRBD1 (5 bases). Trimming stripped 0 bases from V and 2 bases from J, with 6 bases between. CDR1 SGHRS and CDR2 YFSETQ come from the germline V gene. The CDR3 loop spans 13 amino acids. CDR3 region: CASSLEQAYEQYF. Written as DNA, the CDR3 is TGCGCCAGCAGCTTGGAACAGGCCTACGAGCAGTACTTC.

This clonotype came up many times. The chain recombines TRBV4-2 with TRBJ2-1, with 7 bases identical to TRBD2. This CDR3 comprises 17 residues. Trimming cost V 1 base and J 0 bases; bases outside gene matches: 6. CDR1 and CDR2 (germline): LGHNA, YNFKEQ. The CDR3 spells CASSQGGSGDSYNEQFF. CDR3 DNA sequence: TGTGCCAGCAGCCAAGGGGGGAGCGGGGACTCCTACAATGAGCAGTTCTTC.

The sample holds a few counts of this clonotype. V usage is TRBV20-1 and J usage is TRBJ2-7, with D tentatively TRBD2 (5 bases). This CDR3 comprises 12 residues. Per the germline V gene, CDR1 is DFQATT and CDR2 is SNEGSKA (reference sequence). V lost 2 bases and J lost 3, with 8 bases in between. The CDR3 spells CSARHRDYEQYF. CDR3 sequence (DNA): TGCAGTGCTAGACACCGGGACTACGAGCAGTACTTC.

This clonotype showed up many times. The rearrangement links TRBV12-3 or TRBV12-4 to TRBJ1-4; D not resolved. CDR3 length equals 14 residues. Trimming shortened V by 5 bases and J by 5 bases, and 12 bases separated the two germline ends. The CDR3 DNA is TGTGCCAGCAGTCCCGCCGGACTGAATGAAAAACTGTTTTTT. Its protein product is CASSPAGLNEKLFF.

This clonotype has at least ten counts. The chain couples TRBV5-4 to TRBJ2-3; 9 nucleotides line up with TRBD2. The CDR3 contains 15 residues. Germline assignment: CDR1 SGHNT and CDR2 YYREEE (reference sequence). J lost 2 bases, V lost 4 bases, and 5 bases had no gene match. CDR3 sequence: CASSGVAGDTDTQYF. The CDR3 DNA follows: TGTGCCAGCAGCGGAGTAGCGGGAGACACAGATACGCAGTATTTT.

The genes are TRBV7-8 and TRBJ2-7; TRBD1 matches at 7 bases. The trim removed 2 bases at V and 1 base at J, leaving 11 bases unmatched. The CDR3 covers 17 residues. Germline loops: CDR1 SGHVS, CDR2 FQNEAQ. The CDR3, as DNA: TGTGCCAGCAGCTTAAGCCCTGGACAGGCTTCTTCCTACGAGCAGTACTTC. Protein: CASSLSPGQASSYEQYF.

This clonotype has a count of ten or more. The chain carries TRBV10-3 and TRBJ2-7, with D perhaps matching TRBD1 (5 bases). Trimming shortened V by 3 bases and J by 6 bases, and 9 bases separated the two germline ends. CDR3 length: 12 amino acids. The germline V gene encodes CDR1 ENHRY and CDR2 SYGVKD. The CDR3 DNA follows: TGTGCCATCAGTGACAGGGTGAGCGAGCAGTACTTC. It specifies CAISDRVSEQYF.

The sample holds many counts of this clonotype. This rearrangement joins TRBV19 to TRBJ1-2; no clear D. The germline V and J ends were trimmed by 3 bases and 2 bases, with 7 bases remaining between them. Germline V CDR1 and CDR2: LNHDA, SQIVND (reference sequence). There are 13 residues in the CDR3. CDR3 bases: TGTGCCAGTAGTATCCAAGGGAACTATGGCTACACCTTC. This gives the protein CASSIQGNYGYTF. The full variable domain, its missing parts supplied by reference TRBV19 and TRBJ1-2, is DGGITQSPKYLFRKEGQNVTLSCEQNLNHDAMYWYRQDPGQGLRLIYYSQIVNDFQKGDIAEGYSVSREKKESFPLTVTSAQKNPTAFYLCASSIQGNYGYTFGSGTRLTVV.

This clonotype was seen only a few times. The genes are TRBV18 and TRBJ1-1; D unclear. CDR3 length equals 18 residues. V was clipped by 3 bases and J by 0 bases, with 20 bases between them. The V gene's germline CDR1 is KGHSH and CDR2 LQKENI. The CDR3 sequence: CASSPVEALASLNTEAFF. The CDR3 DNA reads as TGTGCCAGCTCACCCGTGGAAGCACTCGCGAGTTTGAACACTGAAGCTTTCTTT.

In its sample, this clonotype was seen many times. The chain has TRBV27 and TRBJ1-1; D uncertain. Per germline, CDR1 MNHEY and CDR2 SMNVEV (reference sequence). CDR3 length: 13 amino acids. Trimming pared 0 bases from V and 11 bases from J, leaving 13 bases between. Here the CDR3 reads CASSLSGVYGAFF. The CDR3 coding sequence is TGTGCCAGCAGTTTATCGGGAGTATATGGCGCTTTCTTT.

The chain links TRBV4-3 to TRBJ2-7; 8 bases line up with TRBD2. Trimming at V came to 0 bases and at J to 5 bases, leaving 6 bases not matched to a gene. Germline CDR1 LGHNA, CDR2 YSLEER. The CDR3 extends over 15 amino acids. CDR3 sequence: CASSQDRGGSDEQYF. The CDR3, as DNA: TGCGCCAGCAGCCAAGATCGCGGGGGGTCTGACGAGCAGTACTTC.

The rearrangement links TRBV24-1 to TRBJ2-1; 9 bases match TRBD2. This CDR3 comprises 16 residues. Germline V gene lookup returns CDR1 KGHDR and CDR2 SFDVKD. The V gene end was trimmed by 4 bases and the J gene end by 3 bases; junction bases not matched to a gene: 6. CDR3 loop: CATSDGSGRGYNEQFF. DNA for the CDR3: TGTGCCACCAGTGACGGTAGCGGGAGAGGCTACAATGAGCAGTTCTTC.

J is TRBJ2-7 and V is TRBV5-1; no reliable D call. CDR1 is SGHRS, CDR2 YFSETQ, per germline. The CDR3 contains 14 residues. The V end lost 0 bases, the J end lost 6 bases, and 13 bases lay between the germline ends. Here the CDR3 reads CASSLAPESSEQYF. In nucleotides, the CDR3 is TGCGCCAGCAGCTTGGCTCCCGAAAGCTCCGAGCAGTACTTC.

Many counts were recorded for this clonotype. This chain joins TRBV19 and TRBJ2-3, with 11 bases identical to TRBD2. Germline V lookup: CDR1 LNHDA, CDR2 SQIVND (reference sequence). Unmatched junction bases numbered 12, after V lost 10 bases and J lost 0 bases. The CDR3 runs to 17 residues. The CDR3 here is CATMWTSGSISTDTQYF. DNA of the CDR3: TGTGCCACCATGTGGACTAGCGGGTCCATTAGCACAGATACGCAGTATTTT.

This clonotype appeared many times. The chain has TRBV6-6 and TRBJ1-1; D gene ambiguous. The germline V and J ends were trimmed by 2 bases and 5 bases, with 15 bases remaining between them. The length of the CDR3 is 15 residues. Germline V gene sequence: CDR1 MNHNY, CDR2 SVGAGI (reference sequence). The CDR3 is CASSYDNFLTTEAFF. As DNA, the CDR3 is TGTGCCAGCAGTTACGACAACTTCCTAACTACTGAAGCTTTCTTT.

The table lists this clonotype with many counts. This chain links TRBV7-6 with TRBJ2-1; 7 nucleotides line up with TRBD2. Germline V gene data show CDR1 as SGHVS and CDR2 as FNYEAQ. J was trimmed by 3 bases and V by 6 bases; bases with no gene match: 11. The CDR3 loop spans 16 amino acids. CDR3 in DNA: TGTGCCAGCAGGGACTCTAGCGGTGAAAACTACAATGAGCAGTTCTTC. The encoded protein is CASRDSSGENYNEQFF.

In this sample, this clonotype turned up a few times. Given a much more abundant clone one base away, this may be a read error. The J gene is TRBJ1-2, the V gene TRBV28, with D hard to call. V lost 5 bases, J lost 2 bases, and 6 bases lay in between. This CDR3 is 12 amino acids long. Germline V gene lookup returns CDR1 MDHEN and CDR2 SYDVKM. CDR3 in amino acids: CASSDLNYGYTF. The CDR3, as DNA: TGTGCCAGCAGTGACCTCAACTATGGCTACACCTTC.

For the CDR3, the DNA is TGTGCCACCAGCGATACCCCGAATTATGAGACTGAAGCTTTCTTT. Protein product: CATSDTPNYETEAFF. The rearrangement uses TRBV15 and TRBJ1-1; D uncertain. The germline V gene encodes CDR1 LNHNV and CDR2 YYDKDF (reference sequence). The V end lost 5 bases, the J end lost 5 bases, and 18 bases lay between the germline ends. The CDR3 sequence is 15 residues long.

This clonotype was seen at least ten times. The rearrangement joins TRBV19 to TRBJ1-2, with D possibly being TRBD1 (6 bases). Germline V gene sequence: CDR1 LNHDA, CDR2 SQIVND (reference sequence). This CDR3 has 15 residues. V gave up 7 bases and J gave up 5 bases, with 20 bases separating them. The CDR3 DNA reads TGTGCCAGTATCGCTCAGGGGCTTGCCAATTATGGCTACACCTTC. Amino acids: CASIAQGLANYGYTF.

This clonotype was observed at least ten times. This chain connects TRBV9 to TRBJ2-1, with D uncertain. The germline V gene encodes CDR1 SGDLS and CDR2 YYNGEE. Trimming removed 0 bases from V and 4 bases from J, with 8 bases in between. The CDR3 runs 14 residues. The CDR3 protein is CASSVGGPYNEQFF. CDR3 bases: TGTGCCAGCAGCGTAGGCGGACCATACAATGAGCAGTTCTTC.

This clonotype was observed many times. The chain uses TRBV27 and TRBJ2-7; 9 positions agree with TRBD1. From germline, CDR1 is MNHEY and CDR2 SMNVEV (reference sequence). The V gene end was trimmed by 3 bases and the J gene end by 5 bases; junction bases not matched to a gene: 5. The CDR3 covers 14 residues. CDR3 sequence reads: CASSFGTGRHEQYF. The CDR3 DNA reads TGTGCCAGCAGTTTTGGGACAGGGCGGCACGAGCAGTACTTC.

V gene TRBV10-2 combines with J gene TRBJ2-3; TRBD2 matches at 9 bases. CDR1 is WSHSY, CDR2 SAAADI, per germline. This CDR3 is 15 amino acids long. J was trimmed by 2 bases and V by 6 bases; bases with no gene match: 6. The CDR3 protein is CASRSLAGLTDTQYF. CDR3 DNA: TGCGCCAGCAGAAGTCTAGCGGGACTCACAGATACGCAGTATTTT.

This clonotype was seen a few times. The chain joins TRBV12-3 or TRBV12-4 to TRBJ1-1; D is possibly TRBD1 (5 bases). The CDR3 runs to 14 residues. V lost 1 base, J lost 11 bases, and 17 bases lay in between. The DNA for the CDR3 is TGTGCCAGCAGTTTAGGGGGATCGGGGGGACGGGCTTTCTTT. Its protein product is CASSLGGSGGRAFF.

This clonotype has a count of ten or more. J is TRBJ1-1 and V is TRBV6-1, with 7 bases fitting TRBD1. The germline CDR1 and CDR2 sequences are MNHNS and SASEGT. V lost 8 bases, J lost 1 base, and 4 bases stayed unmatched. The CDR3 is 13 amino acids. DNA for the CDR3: TGTGCCAGCGGGAGGGACAGGAACACTGAAGCTTTCTTT. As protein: CASGRDRNTEAFF.

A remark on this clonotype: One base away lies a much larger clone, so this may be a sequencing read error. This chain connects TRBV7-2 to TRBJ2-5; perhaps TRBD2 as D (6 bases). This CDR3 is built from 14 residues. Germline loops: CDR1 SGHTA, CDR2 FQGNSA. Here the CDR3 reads CASSLVGGAETQCF. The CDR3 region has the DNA TGTGCCAGCAGCTTAGTGGGAGGAGCGGAGACCCAGTGCTTC.